This T cell receptor (beta chain) was observed in a study of low-dose radiotherapy and immunotherapy resistance in tumors. Study context: With cycle 1 day 1 as the start, patients took oral aspirin 300 mg daily for four cycles.

This CDR3 is 15 amino acids long. Germline V gene sequence: CDR1 ENHRY, CDR2 SYGVKD. For this clonotype: One end of the junction varies from germline; a read error may be responsible.

Primers used for first-strand cDNA, a TRAV- and TRBV-specific set, covered both alpha and beta chains. Both a constant-region primer and a V-primer adapter served to amplify TCRs across 20 to 25 PCR cycles. MiXCR, applied by TCRdb to the reads, yields one record per CDR3 protein. The sample shows around 60,000 distinct CDR3 sequences, about 25% of them seen only once. Time point: after trial treatment. The treatment: LDRT plus nivolumab, ipilimumab, low-dose cyclophosphamide and aspirin (RACIN trial). Each donor was administered nivolumab, ipilimumab, aspirin, low-dose cyclophosphamide and low-dose radiotherapy. Each patient who was eligible had an advanced solid tumor with no tumor-infiltrating lymphocytes.

The rearrangement links TRBV10-3 to TRBJ2-1; 12 positions match TRBD2. The starting material was PBMCs, obtained after low-dose radiotherapy plus immunotherapy. The sequence was obtained from a male donor with prostate cancer. CDR3 amino acids: CAISESLGSSGREFF. DNA of the CDR3: TGTGCGATCAGTGAGTCTCTCGGGTCTAGCGGGAGGGAGTTCTTC.